This record looks at one TCR beta chain sequence and its context. Its target is not known. The data stem from a study of cytomegalovirus exposure and HLA in healthy donors. General study results and limits: After further analysis at a later stage, 16,951 TCR beta sequences were associated with HLA alleles at 0.05 false discovery rate. The study flagged approximately 180 TCR beta chains as cytomegalovirus-associated.

It was with 60 Vbeta and 13 Jbeta primers that the PCR ran. The data were produced by immunoSEQ multiplex PCR, yet TCRdb's version contains in-frame clones alone and is incomplete. The sample includes about 140,000 clones, roughly 73% seen only once; the top ten take around 1.5%. V dropped 3 bases and J dropped 4; count of bases not matched to a gene: 4. The germline CDR1 and CDR2 sequences are SGHTA and FQGNSA. CDR3 length equals 15 residues. Sequencing was carried out using PBMCs. The chain combines TRBV7-2 with TRBJ2-1; 9 bases match TRBD2. The clonotype was recovered from a female donor in good health and CMV-seronegative. DNA for the CDR3: TGTGCCAGCAGCTTGGCGAGCGGGAGGTACAATGAGCAGTTCTTC. Encoded protein: CASSLASGRYNEQFF.